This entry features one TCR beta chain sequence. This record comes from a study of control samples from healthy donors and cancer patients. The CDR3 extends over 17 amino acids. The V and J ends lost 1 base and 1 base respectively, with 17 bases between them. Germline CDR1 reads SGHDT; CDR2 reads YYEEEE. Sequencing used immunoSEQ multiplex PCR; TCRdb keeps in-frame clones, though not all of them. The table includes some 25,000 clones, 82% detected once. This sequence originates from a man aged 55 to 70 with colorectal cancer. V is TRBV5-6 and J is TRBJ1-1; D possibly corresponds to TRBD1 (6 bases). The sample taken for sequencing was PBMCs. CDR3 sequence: CASSLQARGGANTEAFF. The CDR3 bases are TGTGCCAGCAGCTTGCAGGCCAGGGGAGGGGCGAACACTGAAGCTTTCTTT. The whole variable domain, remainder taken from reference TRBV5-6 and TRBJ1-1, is DAGVTQSPTHLIKTRGQQVTLRCSPKSGHDTVSWYQQALGQGPQFIFQYYEEEERQRGNFPDRFSGHQFPNYSSELNVNALLLGDSALYLCASSLQARGGANTEAFFGQGTRLTVV.